These 27 T cell receptor beta chains originate from one sample sequenced in a study of shared clonotypes between healthy human individuals. Only in-frame clones appear in the TCRdb table, and some are missing; sequencing was by immunoSEQ multiplex PCR. This sample has roughly 1,000,000 clones, with around three quarters found just once. Material for sequencing was memory CD4+ T cells from PBMCs. The sample's subset: CD45RA-negative fraction. Every receptor here comes from a man aged 18-30 years in good health. Some clones in this sample may be carry-over from other donors' samples.

This chain uses TRBV28 with TRBJ1-1; weak D call: TRBD1 (5 bases). Looked up from germline, CDR1 is MDHEN and CDR2 is SYDVKM. Trimming took 5 bases from V and 9 from J, leaving 16 bases between them. The CDR3 is 13 amino acids. The CDR3 DNA reads as TGTGCCAGCAGTCCTGTTTCGGGGGGAAAAGCTTTCTTT. Its translation: CASSPVSGGKAFF.

The V call is TRBV11-3, the J call TRBJ2-1; 10 nucleotides line up with TRBD1. V gave up 3 bases and J gave up 9 bases; unmatched junction bases: 5. Germline CDR1 is SGHNT and CDR2 is YENEEA. CDR3 length equals 14 residues. The CDR3 is CASSFGTGESEQFF. For the CDR3, the DNA is TGTGCCAGCAGCTTTGGGACAGGGGAAAGTGAGCAGTTCTTC.

V and J are TRBV6-1 and TRBJ2-7, with a weak D call TRBD1 (7 bases). The CDR3 is 15 residues long. V shed 0 bases and J shed 6 bases, with 15 bases lying between them. From germline, CDR1 is MNHNS and CDR2 SASEGT. The CDR3 DNA is TGTGCCAGCAGTGAAGCGTACAGGGGACTTTCCGAGCAGTACTTC. Residues: CASSEAYRGLSEQYF.

The chain has TRBV29-1 and TRBJ1-1, with D perhaps matching TRBD1 (6 bases). CDR3 size: 12 residues. Trimming pared 8 bases from V and 5 bases from J, leaving 15 bases between. Germline CDR1 and CDR2: SQVTM and ANQGSEA. The chain's CDR3 is CSLGQGKTEAFF. CDR3 in DNA: TGCAGCCTGGGGCAGGGGAAGACTGAAGCTTTCTTT. The whole variable domain, remainder taken from reference TRBV29-1 and TRBJ1-1, is SAVISQKPSRDICQRGTSLTIQCQVDSQVTMMFWYRQQPGQSLTLIATANQGSEATYESGFVIDKFPISRPNLTFSTLTVSNMSPEDSSIYLCSLGQGKTEAFFGQGTRLTVV.

The chain employs TRBV6-1 and TRBJ2-2; the match to TRBD2 covers 14 bases. CDR1 and CDR2 from the germline V gene are MNHNS and SASEGT. The trim removed 6 bases at V and 7 bases at J, leaving 4 bases unmatched. The CDR3 contains 15 residues. DNA of the CDR3: TGTGCCAGCAGGGGACTAGCGGGAGTAAACGGGGAGCTGTTTTTT. It specifies CASRGLAGVNGELFF.

This chain connects TRBV18 to TRBJ2-7; TRBD2 matches 16 bases. CDR1 and CDR2 (germline): KGHSH, LQKENI. V was pared by 0 bases and J by 4 bases, with 9 bases of the junction left unmatched. The CDR3 has 19 amino acids. This chain's CDR3 is CASSPPGLAGGSPYYEQYF. The DNA for the CDR3 is TGTGCCAGCTCACCACCGGGACTAGCGGGAGGGTCCCCCTATTACGAGCAGTACTTC.

V and J are TRBV19 and TRBJ1-1; 7 nucleotides align to TRBD1. J lost 1 base, V lost 3 bases, and 5 bases had no gene match. CDR3 length: 15 amino acids. Germline-derived CDR1 and CDR2 are LNHDA and SQIVND (reference sequence). The CDR3 DNA reads as TGTGCCAGTAGTATCGGGGGACAGAGGAACACTGAAGCTTTCTTT. Translated: CASSIGGQRNTEAFF. Full variable domain (missing parts from reference TRBV19 and TRBJ1-1): DGGITQSPKYLFRKEGQNVTLSCEQNLNHDAMYWYRQDPGQGLRLIYYSQIVNDFQKGDIAEGYSVSREKKESFPLTVTSAQKNPTAFYLCASSIGGQRNTEAFFGQGTRLTVV.

The V gene is TRBV9, the J gene TRBJ1-5; D is unresolved. The length of the CDR3 is 15 residues. The ends were cut back, 1 base at V and 5 bases at J, with 13 bases in the middle. Germline-derived CDR1 and CDR2 are SGDLS and YYNGEE. This CDR3 reads CASSVSSSGDQPQHF. The CDR3 nucleotides are TGTGCCAGCAGCGTATCGAGTTCGGGCGATCAGCCCCAGCATTTT.

This rearrangement joins TRBV6-1 to TRBJ1-2; possible D gene TRBD1, 5 bases. This CDR3 has 13 amino acids. V lost 6 bases and J 6 bases, leaving 14 bases between the germline ends. Germline V lookup: CDR1 MNHNS, CDR2 SASEGT. The DNA of the CDR3 is TGTGCCAGCAGCGATACCCAGGGTAATGGCTACACCTTC. Its translation: CASSDTQGNGYTF.

To note about this clone: The same CDR3 can be traced to other DNA sequences in this sample. The rearrangement links TRBV7-9 to TRBJ1-1; maybe TRBD1 (5 bases). Trimming left V 3 bases short and J 2 bases short, with 7 bases between. CDR1 and CDR2 from the germline V gene are SEHNR and FQNEAQ (reference sequence). The CDR3 sequence is 13 residues long. The CDR3 is CASSLQGNTEAFF. CDR3 sequence (DNA): TGTGCCAGCAGCTTGCAGGGAAACACTGAAGCTTTCTTT.

The V and J genes are TRBV5-4 and TRBJ2-3; D may be TRBD1 (5 bases). The CDR3 runs 15 residues. Germline CDR1 reads SGHNT; CDR2 reads YYREEE (reference sequence). Trimming cost V 0 bases and J 14 bases, with 22 bases left between them. CDR3 sequence reads: CASSLVGPLTATRYF. CDR3 sequence (DNA): TGTGCCAGCAGCTTGGTGGGCCCGCTGACAGCGACAAGGTATTTT. The full variable domain, its missing parts supplied by reference TRBV5-4 and TRBJ2-3, is ETGVTQSPTHLIKTRGQQVTLRCSSQSGHNTVSWYQQALGQGPQFIFQYYREEENGRGNFPPRFSGLQFPNYSSELNVNALELDDSALYLCASSLVGPLTATRYFGPGTRLTVL.

V gene TRBV28 combines with J gene TRBJ2-7; TRBD1 is a possible D gene (6 bases). The germline gives CDR1 MDHEN, CDR2 SYDVKM. This CDR3 comprises 14 residues. Deletions cut 4 bases from V and 2 bases from J, with 12 bases between. CDR3 sequence: CASSSPGVTYEQYF. Here the CDR3 DNA reads TGTGCCAGCAGTTCCCCAGGGGTAACCTACGAGCAGTACTTC. Looking up the rest from reference TRBV28 and TRBJ2-7 gives the full variable domain: DVKVTQSSRYLVKRTGEKVFLECVQDMDHENMFWYRQDPGLGLRLIYFSYDVKMKEKGDIPEGYSVSREKKERFSLILESASTNQTSMYLCASSSPGVTYEQYFGPGTRLTVT.

This clone has just one count. The chain recombines TRBV9 with TRBJ2-3; D is unresolved. The CDR3 has 14 amino acids. Trimming cost V 0 bases and J 6 bases, with 11 bases left between them. Per the germline V gene, CDR1 is SGDLS and CDR2 is YYNGEE. The CDR3 here is CASSVGPAGDTQYF. The CDR3 DNA is TGTGCCAGCAGCGTAGGTCCTGCCGGGGATACGCAGTATTTT.

The genes are TRBV6-5 and TRBJ2-7, with D possibly matching TRBD2 (7 bases). The length of the CDR3 is 15 residues. V was pared by 6 bases and J by 7 bases, with 22 bases between. Germline CDR1 reads MNHEY; CDR2 reads SVGAGI. The CDR3 bases are TGTGCCAGCAGCACCGTGGGGGGGGCGCCCGGTGAGCAGTACTTC. Residues: CASSTVGGAPGEQYF.

V is TRBV30 and J is TRBJ2-5; D is perhaps TRBD1 (5 bases). Germline lookup yields CDR1 GTSNPN and CDR2 SVGIG (reference sequence). The CDR3 loop spans 15 amino acids. Trimming removed 0 bases at V and 4 bases at J, with 15 bases between. CDR3 residues: CAWSVIQVSRETQYF. In nucleotides, the CDR3 is TGTGCCTGGAGTGTAATACAGGTCTCGCGAGAGACCCAGTACTTC.

In this sample, this clone turned up many times. The chain carries TRBV6-1 and TRBJ1-1, with D unclear. The length of the CDR3 is 12 residues. CDR1 is MNHNS, CDR2 SASEGT, per germline. Trimming cost V 5 bases and J 10 bases, with 14 bases left between them. The chain's CDR3 is CASSMGRTLAFF. CDR3 nucleotide sequence: TGTGCCAGCAGTATGGGCAGAACCCTAGCTTTCTTT.

The J gene is TRBJ2-7, the V gene TRBV5-5; 11 bases align to TRBD2. The J segment lost 6 bases and the V segment lost 4 bases, leaving 12 bases of the junction unmatched. The CDR3 contains 16 residues. Germline CDR1 reads SGHKS; CDR2 reads YYEKEE (reference sequence). CDR3: CASSVLSGLAGGEQYF. CDR3 sequence (DNA): TGTGCCAGCAGCGTCCTGAGTGGGCTAGCGGGAGGCGAGCAGTACTTC.

The gene calls are TRBV30 and TRBJ2-3; perhaps D is TRBD1 or TRBD2 (5 bases each). Trimming left V 0 bases short and J 2 bases short, with 18 bases between. The CDR3 sequence is 17 residues long. Germline V gene lookup returns CDR1 GTSNPN and CDR2 SVGIG (reference sequence). The CDR3 sequence is CAWSVLTLGRDTDTQYF. The CDR3 region has the DNA TGTGCCTGGAGTGTGCTGACACTGGGACGGGACACAGATACGCAGTATTTT.

In its sample, this clone was seen once. The chain uses TRBV29-1 and TRBJ1-1; D unresolved. CDR1 and CDR2 from the germline V gene are SQVTM and ANQGSEA. The CDR3 runs 11 residues. The ends were cut back, 4 bases at V and 5 bases at J, with 8 bases in the middle. As DNA, the CDR3 is TGCAGCGTTGGTGGGGTTACTGAAGCTTTCTTT. Its translation is CSVGGVTEAFF. Variable domain in full (rest from reference TRBV29-1 and TRBJ1-1): SAVISQKPSRDICQRGTSLTIQCQVDSQVTMMFWYRQQPGQSLTLIATANQGSEATYESGFVIDKFPISRPNLTFSTLTVSNMSPEDSSIYLCSVGGVTEAFFGQGTRLTVV.

J is TRBJ2-7 and V is TRBV28; 10 bases agree with TRBD2. Germline CDR1 and CDR2: MDHEN and SYDVKM. V lost 2 bases and J lost 3; bases outside the gene matches: 10. CDR3 length: 17 amino acids. CDR3 in amino acids: CASSLGALAGVFYEQYF. As DNA, the CDR3 is TGTGCCAGCAGTTTAGGTGCTCTAGCGGGAGTTTTCTACGAGCAGTACTTC.

In the case of this clone: This sequence may be a read error, since a much larger clone differs from it by one base. The rearrangement uses TRBV30 and TRBJ2-3; TRBD2 aligns across 9 bases. Germline CDR1 reads GTSNPN; CDR2 reads SVGIG (reference sequence). CDR3 length: 15 amino acids. V lost 1 base to trimming and J lost 6 bases; unmatched junction nucleotides: 8. The CDR3 is CAWSGGLAWFDTQYF. CDR3 DNA sequence: TGTGCCTGGAGTGGAGGACTAGCGTGGTTTGATACGCAGTATTTT.

The chain recombines TRBV5-4 with TRBJ2-7; D possibly corresponds to TRBD2 (5 bases). CDR3 length: 14 residues. The germline V and J ends were trimmed by 4 bases and 3 bases, with 14 bases remaining between them. CDR1 SGHNT and CDR2 YYREEE come from the germline V gene (reference sequence). CDR3 region: CASSPDWSGYEQYF. In DNA, the CDR3 is TGTGCCAGCAGCCCGGACTGGAGTGGCTACGAGCAGTACTTC. Full variable domain (outside the CDR3, taken from reference TRBV5-4 and TRBJ2-7): ETGVTQSPTHLIKTRGQQVTLRCSSQSGHNTVSWYQQALGQGPQFIFQYYREEENGRGNFPPRFSGLQFPNYSSELNVNALELDDSALYLCASSPDWSGYEQYFGPGTRLTVT.

Notes on this clone: This CDR3 is also generated by other DNA sequences in the sample. This sequence joins TRBV28 and TRBJ1-2, with a possible D match to TRBD1 (6 bases). CDR3 length: 13 residues. CDR1 is MDHEN and CDR2 is SYDVKM in the germline V gene. V was pared by 6 bases and J by 0 bases, with 8 bases between. CDR3 in DNA: TGTGCCAGCAGGGACAGATCTAACTATGGCTACACCTTC. Translated: CASRDRSNYGYTF.

The J gene is TRBJ2-1, the V gene TRBV19, with a weak D call TRBD2 (7 bases). This CDR3 spans 15 amino acids. In germline, CDR1 is LNHDA, CDR2 SQIVND (reference sequence). Trimming pared 6 bases from V and 5 bases from J, leaving 17 bases between. The CDR3 DNA reads TGTGCCAGTAGGGGGGCGCGGGGGCAGGACAATGAGCAGTTCTTC. It is translated as CASRGARGQDNEQFF.

The chain couples TRBV7-7 to TRBJ2-7; 9 bases align to TRBD2. V shed 4 bases and J 4 bases; nucleotides not matched to a gene: 2. The CDR3 extends over 13 amino acids. CDR1 and CDR2 from the germline V gene are SSHAT and FNYEAQ (reference sequence). The CDR3: CASSSLAGYEQYF. CDR3 bases: TGTGCCAGCAGCTCCCTAGCGGGGTACGAGCAGTACTTC.

This chain links TRBV10-2 with TRBJ2-1; 8 nucleotides agree with TRBD2. Per the germline V gene, CDR1 is WSHSY and CDR2 is SAAADI. The CDR3 totals 14 residues. J lost 4 bases, V lost 5 bases, and 4 bases had no gene match. Here the CDR3 DNA reads TGCGCCAGCAGTTGGGCTAGCGGGTACAATGAGCAGTTCTTC. Translated, it gives CASSWASGYNEQFF.

This chain joins TRBV19 and TRBJ2-7; 15 bases agree with TRBD2. This CDR3 comprises 17 residues. Germline V gene sequence: CDR1 LNHDA, CDR2 SQIVND (reference sequence). Losses at the gene ends were 7 bases for V and 2 bases for J; bases not matched to a gene: 9. This CDR3 is CASTRKGLAGGTYEQYF. CDR3 DNA sequence: TGTGCCAGTACTAGAAAGGGACTAGCGGGAGGTACCTACGAGCAGTACTTC.